The 31 T cell receptor beta chains below all came from one sample that was sequenced in a study of T cell responses to AZD1222 COVID-19 vaccine. Assay: immunoSEQ multiplex PCR; the TCRdb copy retains only in-frame clones and omits some. The table shows 150,000 or so clones, with 89% occurring only once. Here the sequenced sample was peripheral blood, taken on day 0 of AZD1222 vaccination. These receptors all stem from an adult in good health.

This clone showed up just a few times. Other nucleotide sequences from this sample produce the same CDR3. V gene TRBV18 combines with J gene TRBJ2-3; D is uncertain. The CDR3 runs to 13 residues. CDR1 KGHSH and CDR2 LQKENI come from the germline V gene. The V gene lost 2 bases and the J gene lost 0 bases, with 3 bases spanning the gap. The CDR3 loop is CASSPGSTDTQYF. The DNA for the CDR3 is TGTGCCAGCTCACCAGGGAGCACAGATACGCAGTATTTT. Together with reference TRBV18 and TRBJ2-3, the CDR3 gives the full variable domain: NAGVMQNPRHLVRRRGQEARLRCSPMKGHSHVYWYRQLPEEGLKFMVYLQKENIIDESGMPKERFSAEFPKEGPSILRIQQVVRGDSAAYFCASSPGSTDTQYFGPGTRLTVL.

In its sample, this clone was seen once. Mismatch with germline at one junction end may stem from a read error. This chain uses TRBV12-3 or TRBV12-4 with TRBJ1-2, with TRBD1 matching over 9 bases. The CDR3 covers 11 residues. Written as DNA, the CDR3 is TGTGCCAGCAGTACTAACAGGGGGCACTACTTC. Protein sequence: CASSTNRGHYF.

This sequence joins TRBV6-1 and TRBJ2-7; D is perhaps TRBD2 (6 bases). CDR1 is MNHNS, CDR2 SASEGT, per germline. V lost 4 bases and J 5 bases, leaving 24 bases between the germline ends. CDR3 length: 17 residues. The CDR3 bases are TGTGCCAGCAGTGTGGGTCTGAGAGGGCTCGGGAGAAACGAGCAGTACTTC. Translating it yields CASSVGLRGLGRNEQYF.

Details on this clone: Other nucleotide sequences in the sample specify the same CDR3. The rearrangement uses TRBV28 and TRBJ1-6; no firm D call. There are 12 residues in the CDR3. CDR1 is MDHEN, CDR2 SYDVKM, per germline. Trimming took 5 bases from V and 7 from J, leaving 6 bases between them. Written as DNA, the CDR3 is TGTGCCAGCAGTACAGCAAATTCACCCCTCCACTTT. Its protein is CASSTANSPLHF. Supplemented by reference TRBV28 and TRBJ1-6, the full variable domain reads DVKVTQSSRYLVKRTGEKVFLECVQDMDHENMFWYRQDPGLGLRLIYFSYDVKMKEKGDIPEGYSVSREKKERFSLILESASTNQTSMYLCASSTANSPLHFGNGTRLTVT.

This sequence joins TRBV18 and TRBJ1-6; weak D call: TRBD1 (6 bases). Germline V gene lookup returns CDR1 KGHSH and CDR2 LQKENI. This CDR3 comprises 14 residues. Trimming took off 4 bases at V and 4 bases at J, with 8 bases between the two ends. DNA of the CDR3: TGTGCCAGCTCACAGGGACAATATAATTCACCCCTCCACTTT. It codes for CASSQGQYNSPLHF.

The V call is TRBV19, the J call TRBJ1-5; no clear D. V gave up 5 bases and J gave up 1 base, with 12 bases separating them. Germline assignment: CDR1 LNHDA and CDR2 SQIVND (reference sequence). The CDR3 length is 15 residues. The CDR3 region is CASSSQDPSNQPQHF. In DNA form, the CDR3 reads TGTGCCAGTAGTTCCCAGGATCCAAGCAATCAGCCCCAGCATTTT.

This chain uses TRBV3-1 (or the pseudogene TRBV3-2) with TRBJ2-1, with 8 bases matching TRBD2. Trimming took 8 bases from V and 6 from J; bases not matched to a gene: 3. The CDR3 contains 12 residues. Germline V gene data show CDR1 as LGHDT and CDR2 as YNNKEL (reference sequence). The CDR3 bases are TGTGCCAGCCGAGCGGGAGTCAATGAGCAGTTCTTC. Encoded protein: CASRAGVNEQFF.

The CDR3 is CASTQRTNYGYTF. CDR3 sequence (DNA): TGTGCCAGCACTCAAAGGACTAACTATGGCTACACCTTC. This chain links TRBV28 with TRBJ1-2, with no clear D. The CDR3 loop spans 13 amino acids. The V end lost 7 bases, the J end lost 0 bases, and 9 bases lay between the germline ends. Germline CDR1 and CDR2: MDHEN and SYDVKM.

J is TRBJ1-4 and V is TRBV6-1; D uncertain. This CDR3 contains 14 residues. Per germline, CDR1 MNHNS and CDR2 SASEGT. V lost 1 base, J lost 5 bases, and 8 bases lay in between. In nucleotides, the CDR3 is TGTGCCAGCAGTGAAGGTCCAGGAAATGAAAAACTGTTTTTT. Its protein product is CASSEGPGNEKLFF.

The chain couples TRBV5-1 to TRBJ2-1; 7 bases match TRBD1. Trimming took 4 bases from V and 6 from J; bases not matched to a gene: 4. There are 13 residues in the CDR3. The germline CDR1 and CDR2 sequences are SGHRS and YFSETQ. CDR3 sequence: CASSPGTANEQFF. The CDR3 DNA reads as TGCGCCAGCAGCCCAGGGACAGCCAATGAGCAGTTCTTC.

This chain connects TRBV5-1 to TRBJ1-1; the D is unclear. The CDR3 runs to 14 residues. The germline gives CDR1 SGHRS, CDR2 YFSETQ. V lost 4 bases to trimming and J lost 2 bases, with 12 bases between them. The CDR3 DNA is TGCGCCAGCAGCGCCGCCTGGGTCAACACTGAAGCTTTCTTT. Translation: CASSAAWVNTEAFF.

J is TRBJ2-6 and V is TRBV28; D gene ambiguous. In germline, CDR1 is MDHEN, CDR2 SYDVKM. The CDR3 totals 16 residues. The V end lost 4 bases, the J end lost 1 base, and 11 bases lay between the germline ends. As DNA, the CDR3 is TGTGCCAGCAGTTCCGGGTCGGTTTCTGGGGCCAACGTCCTGACTTTC. Translation gives CASSSGSVSGANVLTF.

There are a few counts of this clone. This chain connects TRBV9 to TRBJ1-1; D gene unclear. This CDR3 comprises 13 residues. V gave up 1 base and J gave up 3 bases, with 7 bases separating them. CDR1 is SGDLS and CDR2 is YYNGEE in the germline V gene. CDR3 loop: CASSVRRDTEAFF. The CDR3 nucleotides are TGTGCCAGCAGCGTAAGAAGGGACACTGAAGCTTTCTTT.

The rearrangement joins TRBV28 to TRBJ1-2, with 7 bases lining up with TRBD1. CDR1 is MDHEN, CDR2 SYDVKM, per germline. The CDR3 spans 12 residues. Trimming at V came to 6 bases and at J to 8 bases, leaving 6 bases not matched to a gene. CDR3 coding DNA: TGTGCCAGCAGCGACAGGGAGCGCGGCTACACCTTC. This translates into CASSDRERGYTF.

The chain links TRBV19 to TRBJ1-2; D is undetermined. The V gene lost 8 bases and the J gene lost 2 bases, with 18 bases spanning the gap. Germline V gene lookup returns CDR1 LNHDA and CDR2 SQIVND (reference sequence). CDR3 length equals 15 residues. The DNA for the CDR3 is TGTGCCAGTGGTGCTTACCTCGGGGAGAACTATGGCTACACCTTC. Translated: CASGAYLGENYGYTF. Complete variable domain (other parts from reference TRBV19 and TRBJ1-2): DGGITQSPKYLFRKEGQNVTLSCEQNLNHDAMYWYRQDPGQGLRLIYYSQIVNDFQKGDIAEGYSVSREKKESFPLTVTSAQKNPTAFYLCASGAYLGENYGYTFGSGTRLTVV.

The V and J genes are TRBV7-9 and TRBJ1-2; a weak D match, TRBD1 (5 bases). Trimming took off 5 bases at V and 5 bases at J, with 12 bases between the two ends. The CDR3 sequence is 13 residues long. Per germline, CDR1 SEHNR and CDR2 FQNEAQ (reference sequence). Here the CDR3 DNA reads TGTGCCAGCAGCCAAGGGGCGGGTTATGGCTACACCTTC. It yields the protein CASSQGAGYGYTF. Based on the CDR3 plus reference TRBV7-9 and TRBJ1-2, the full variable domain is DTGVSQNPRHKITKRGQNVTFRCDPISEHNRLYWYRQTLGQGPEFLTYFQNEAQLEKSRLLSDRFSAERPKGSFSTLEIQRTEQGDSAMYLCASSQGAGYGYTFGSGTRLTVV.

This chain joins TRBV4-2 and TRBJ2-2; D is undetermined. This CDR3 has 14 residues. Trimming removed 0 bases at V and 4 bases at J, with 6 bases between. CDR1 and CDR2 (germline): LGHNA, YNFKEQ. CDR3 in amino acids: CASSQDQTTGELFF. In DNA form, the CDR3 reads TGTGCCAGCAGCCAAGATCAGACCACCGGGGAGCTGTTTTTT.

V usage is TRBV4-3 and J usage is TRBJ2-1; D is uncertain. This CDR3 spans 14 amino acids. V was clipped by 0 bases and J by 5 bases, with 8 bases between them. CDR1 and CDR2 from the germline V gene are LGHNA and YSLEER. The CDR3 region is CASSQEILHNEQFF. CDR3 coding DNA: TGCGCCAGCAGCCAAGAAATATTGCACAATGAGCAGTTCTTC.

This clone occurred once. The chain carries TRBV6-6 and TRBJ1-3, with no clear D. Germline-derived CDR1 and CDR2 are MNHNY and SVGAGI (reference sequence). Trimming cost V 6 bases and J 1 base, with 7 bases left between them. The CDR3 spans 13 residues. The CDR3 DNA reads as TGTGCCAGCAGAACGGCGTCTGGAAACACCATATATTTT. Residues: CASRTASGNTIYF.

V usage is TRBV28 and J usage is TRBJ1-3; D gene unclear. Per germline, CDR1 MDHEN and CDR2 SYDVKM. The germline V and J ends were trimmed by 6 bases and 2 bases, with 14 bases remaining between them. The CDR3 totals 15 residues. The CDR3 sequence: CASSPSTGAGNTIYF. CDR3 coding DNA: TGTGCCAGCAGCCCCTCCACCGGGGCTGGAAACACCATATATTTT.

The chain recombines TRBV6-2 or TRBV6-3 with TRBJ1-1; D is unclear. The CDR3 extends over 13 amino acids. Germline V gene lookup returns CDR1 MNHEY and CDR2 SVGEGT. Between the trimmed V and J ends, which lost 2 bases and 1 base, there was a span of 5 bases. CDR3 loop: CASSYVQNTEAFF. The CDR3 coding sequence is TGTGCCAGCAGTTACGTACAGAACACTGAAGCTTTCTTT.

This clone was counted only a few times. J is TRBJ2-3 and V is TRBV29-1; perhaps D is TRBD1 or TRBD2 (5 bases each). The CDR3 totals 15 residues. The V end was cut by 6 bases, the J end by 4 bases, with 20 bases between. Per the germline V gene, CDR1 is SQVTM and CDR2 is ANQGSEA. The CDR3 loop is CSVGNSGAGPDTQYF. DNA for the CDR3: TGCAGCGTGGGCAATTCCGGGGCCGGTCCAGATACGCAGTATTTT.

The genes are TRBV11-3 and TRBJ2-6; D is ambiguous. CDR3 size: 13 residues. Trimming left V 5 bases short and J 4 bases short, with 6 bases between. Looked up from germline, CDR1 is SGHNT and CDR2 is YENEEA. CDR3 loop: CASSTSGANVLTF. CDR3 DNA: TGTGCCAGCAGCACGTCCGGGGCCAACGTCCTGACTTTC.

The V and J genes are TRBV6-6 and TRBJ2-1, with D perhaps assigned TRBD1 or TRBD2 (5 bases each). Trimming took 5 bases from V and 0 from J, leaving 14 bases between them. Germline CDR1 MNHNY, CDR2 SVGAGI (reference sequence). CDR3 length: 16 amino acids. CDR3 DNA sequence: TGTGCCAGCAGTATTAGGGGAGCGAGCTCCTACAATGAGCAGTTCTTC. It specifies CASSIRGASSYNEQFF.

The V gene is TRBV3-1 (or the pseudogene TRBV3-2), the J gene TRBJ2-7; possibly TRBD2 for D (5 bases). Germline CDR1 and CDR2: LGHDT and YNNKEL (reference sequence). V lost 3 bases and J lost 6, with 12 bases in between. This CDR3 region has 13 residues. Here the CDR3 DNA reads TGTGCCAGCAGCCAGCAGGTCCGGGGCGAGCAGTACTTC. This gives the protein CASSQQVRGEQYF.

The V call is TRBV4-2, the J call TRBJ1-5; D ambiguous. With 2 bases removed from V and 0 bases from J, the gap between germline ends came to 8 bases. The CDR3 runs 15 residues. Germline CDR1 reads LGHNA; CDR2 reads YNFKEQ. The CDR3 sequence is CASSQSLYSNQPQHF. CDR3 sequence (DNA): TGTGCCAGCAGCCAATCCCTTTATAGCAATCAGCCCCAGCATTTT.

A note on this clone: The same CDR3 is also encoded by other DNA sequences in this sample. This chain uses TRBV5-4 with TRBJ2-3; D unresolved. V was trimmed by 5 bases and J by 4 bases, leaving 5 bases between them. The CDR3 spans 11 residues. Germline CDR1 is SGHNT and CDR2 is YYREEE (reference sequence). CDR3 in DNA: TGTGCCAGCAGTGGTGCAGATACGCAGTATTTT. This translates into CASSGADTQYF. The variable domain in full, with the rest retrieved from reference TRBV5-4 and TRBJ2-3, is ETGVTQSPTHLIKTRGQQVTLRCSSQSGHNTVSWYQQALGQGPQFIFQYYREEENGRGNFPPRFSGLQFPNYSSELNVNALELDDSALYLCASSGADTQYFGPGTRLTVL.

This clone was detected a few times. The chain couples TRBV7-9 to TRBJ1-3; no clear D gene. Germline values: CDR1 SEHNR, CDR2 FQNEAQ (reference sequence). V was cut by 4 bases and J by 7 bases, with 14 bases left in between. CDR3 length: 14 amino acids. The CDR3 here is CASSSSPVSNTIYF. CDR3 DNA sequence: TGTGCCAGCAGCTCTTCCCCGGTTTCGAACACCATATATTTT. Full variable domain (outside the CDR3, taken from reference TRBV7-9 and TRBJ1-3): DTGVSQNPRHKITKRGQNVTFRCDPISEHNRLYWYRQTLGQGPEFLTYFQNEAQLEKSRLLSDRFSAERPKGSFSTLEIQRTEQGDSAMYLCASSSSPVSNTIYFGEGSWLTVV.

This chain connects TRBV5-4 to TRBJ1-2, with 10 bases matching TRBD1. After removal of 4 bases from V and 2 bases from J, the junction contained 5 bases not matched to a gene. Per the germline V gene, CDR1 is SGHNT and CDR2 is YYREEE (reference sequence). The CDR3 is 15 residues long. The CDR3: CASSKDRGINYGYTF. The CDR3 DNA reads TGTGCCAGCAGCAAGGACAGGGGGATAAACTATGGCTACACCTTC.

This chain links TRBV19 with TRBJ1-3, with 8 bases that match TRBD1. Germline values: CDR1 LNHDA, CDR2 SQIVND (reference sequence). J gave up 1 base and V 11 bases, and 16 bases lay outside the gene matches. CDR3 length equals 17 residues. CDR3 protein: CAAGFGTGQISGNTIYF. For the CDR3, the DNA is TGTGCCGCGGGCTTTGGGACAGGCCAGATTTCTGGAAACACCATATATTTT.

This chain links TRBV19 with TRBJ1-2; D is uncertain. The V end was cut by 7 bases, the J end by 6 bases, with 18 bases between. There are 14 residues in the CDR3. The germline gives CDR1 LNHDA, CDR2 SQIVND (reference sequence). The CDR3 DNA reads as TGTGCCAGTAACATGCTCCTGTGGTCGGATGGCTACACCTTC. Protein: CASNMLLWSDGYTF.